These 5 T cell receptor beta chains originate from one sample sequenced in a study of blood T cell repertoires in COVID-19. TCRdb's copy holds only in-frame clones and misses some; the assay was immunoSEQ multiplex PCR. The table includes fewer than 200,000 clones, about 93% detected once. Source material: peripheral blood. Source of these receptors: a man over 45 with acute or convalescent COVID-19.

In DNA form, the CDR3 reads TGCGCCAGCAGCCAAGACAGGGGATTCCAGCCCCAGCATTTT. Amino acid sequence: CASSQDRGFQPQHF. The chain couples TRBV4-1 to TRBJ1-5, with TRBD1 as a possible D gene (6 bases). Looked up from germline, CDR1 is MGHRA and CDR2 is YSYEKL. The CDR3 has 14 residues. Trimming removed 0 bases at V and 7 bases at J, with 10 bases between.

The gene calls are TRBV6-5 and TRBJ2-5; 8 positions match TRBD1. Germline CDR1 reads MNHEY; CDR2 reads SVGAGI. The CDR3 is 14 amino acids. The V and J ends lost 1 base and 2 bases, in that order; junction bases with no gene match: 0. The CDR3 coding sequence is TGTGCCAGCAGTTACTGGACAGGGCAAGAGACCCAGTACTTC. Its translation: CASSYWTGQETQYF.

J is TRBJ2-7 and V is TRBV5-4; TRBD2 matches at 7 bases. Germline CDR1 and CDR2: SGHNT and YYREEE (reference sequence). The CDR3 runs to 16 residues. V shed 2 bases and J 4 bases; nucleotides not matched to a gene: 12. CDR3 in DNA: TGTGCCAGCAGCTTTGGGTTATCGGGAGGTAAATACGAGCAGTACTTC. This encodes CASSFGLSGGKYEQYF.

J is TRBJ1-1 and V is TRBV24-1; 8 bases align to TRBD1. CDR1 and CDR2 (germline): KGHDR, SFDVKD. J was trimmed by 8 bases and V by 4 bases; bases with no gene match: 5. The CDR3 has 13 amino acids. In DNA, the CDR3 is TGTGCCACCAGTGACCGGACAGGGAAGGAAGCTTTCTTT. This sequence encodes CATSDRTGKEAFF.

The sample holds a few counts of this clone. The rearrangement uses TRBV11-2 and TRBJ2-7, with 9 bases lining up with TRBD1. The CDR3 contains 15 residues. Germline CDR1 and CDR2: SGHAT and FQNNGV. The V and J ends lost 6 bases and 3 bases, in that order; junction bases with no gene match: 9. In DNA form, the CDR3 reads TGTGCCAGCAGGAGAGCGGGACAGGGTCACTACGAGCAGTACTTC. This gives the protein CASRRAGQGHYEQYF.